The present entry profiles one TCR beta chain with its context. The antigen is undetermined. The sample comes from a study of beta chain features in type 1 diabetes. Study as a whole: All of the samples together had 107,917,701 sorted cells examined.

The CDR3 is 13 amino acids. Deletions cut 5 bases from V and 4 bases from J, with 9 bases between. CDR1 and CDR2 (germline): SEHNR, FQNEAQ (reference sequence). Reverse transcription of all isolated RNA meant that expressed TCRB transcripts were sequenced. The protocol was immunoSEQ multiplex PCR, while the TCRdb copy is restricted to in-frame clones and leaves out a portion. In the table there are approximately 250,000 clones, roughly an eighth of which are singletons. Study-level findings and limits: When VDJ junctions were examined, type 1 diabetes patients showed fewer insertions and more deletions. Sampled from patients, naive, central memory and Treg TCRB repertoires appeared more similar than those sampled from healthy donors.

The sample taken for sequencing was naive CD4+ T cells from blood. This receptor was obtained from a woman aged 40 to 49 in good health. V is TRBV7-9 and J is TRBJ2-1; weak D call: TRBD2 (6 bases). CDR3 amino acids: CASSTGEYNEQFF. Written as DNA, the CDR3 is TGTGCCAGCAGCACGGGGGAGTACAATGAGCAGTTCTTC.